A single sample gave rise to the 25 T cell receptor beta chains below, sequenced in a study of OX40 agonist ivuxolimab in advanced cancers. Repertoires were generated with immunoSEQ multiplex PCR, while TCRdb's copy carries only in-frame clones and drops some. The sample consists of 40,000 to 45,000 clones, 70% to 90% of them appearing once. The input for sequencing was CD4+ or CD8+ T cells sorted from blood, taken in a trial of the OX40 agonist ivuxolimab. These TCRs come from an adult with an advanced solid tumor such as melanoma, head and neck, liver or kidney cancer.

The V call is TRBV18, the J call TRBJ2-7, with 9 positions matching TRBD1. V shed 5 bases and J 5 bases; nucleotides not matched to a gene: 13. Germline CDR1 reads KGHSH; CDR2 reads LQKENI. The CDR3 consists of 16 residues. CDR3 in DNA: TGTGCCAGCTCAACGACCCCCGGGACAGGGTTCCACGAGCAGTACTTC. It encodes CASSTTPGTGFHEQYF.

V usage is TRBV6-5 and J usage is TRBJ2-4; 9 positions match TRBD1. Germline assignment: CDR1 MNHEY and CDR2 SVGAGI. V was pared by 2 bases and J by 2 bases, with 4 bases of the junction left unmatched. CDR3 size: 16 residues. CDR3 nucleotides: TGTGCCAGCAGTTACGTGGGGACAGGGACCAAAAACATTCAGTACTTC. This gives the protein CASSYVGTGTKNIQYF.

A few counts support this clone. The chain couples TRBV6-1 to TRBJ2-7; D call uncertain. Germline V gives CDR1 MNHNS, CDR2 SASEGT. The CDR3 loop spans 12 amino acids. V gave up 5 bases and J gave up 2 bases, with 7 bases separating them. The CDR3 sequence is CASSYGTYEQYF. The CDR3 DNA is TGTGCCAGCAGTTATGGGACCTACGAGCAGTACTTC.

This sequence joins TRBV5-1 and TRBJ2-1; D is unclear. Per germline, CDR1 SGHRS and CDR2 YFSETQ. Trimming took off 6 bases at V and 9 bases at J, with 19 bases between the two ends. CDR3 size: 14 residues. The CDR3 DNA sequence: TGCGCCAGCAATTACGGAAGCCCAATGAGTGAGCAGTTCTTC. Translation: CASNYGSPMSEQFF.

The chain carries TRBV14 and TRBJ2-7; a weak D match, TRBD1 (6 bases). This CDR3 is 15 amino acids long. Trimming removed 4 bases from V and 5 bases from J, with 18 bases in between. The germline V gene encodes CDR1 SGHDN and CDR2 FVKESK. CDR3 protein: CASSLPSPGHHEQYF. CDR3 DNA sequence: TGTGCCAGCAGCCTCCCCTCTCCGGGACACCACGAGCAGTACTTC.

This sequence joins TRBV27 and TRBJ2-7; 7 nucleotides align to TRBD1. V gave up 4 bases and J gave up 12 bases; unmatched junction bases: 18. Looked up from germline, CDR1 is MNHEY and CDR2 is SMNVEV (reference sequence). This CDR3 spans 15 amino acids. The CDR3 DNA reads TGTGCCAGCAGTTCACAACAGGGGCCGACCTATCTTTTGTACTTC. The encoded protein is CASSSQQGPTYLLYF.

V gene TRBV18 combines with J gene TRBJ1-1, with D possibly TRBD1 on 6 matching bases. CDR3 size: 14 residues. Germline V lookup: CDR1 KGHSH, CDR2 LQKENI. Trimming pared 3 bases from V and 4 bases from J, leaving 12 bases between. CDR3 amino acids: CASSPTRGSTEAFF. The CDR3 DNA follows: TGTGCCAGCTCACCCACCAGGGGTAGCACTGAAGCTTTCTTT.

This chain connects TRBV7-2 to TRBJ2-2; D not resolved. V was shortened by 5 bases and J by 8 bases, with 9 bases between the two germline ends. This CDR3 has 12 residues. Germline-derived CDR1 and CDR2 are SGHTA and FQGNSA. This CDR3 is CASSQTAGELFF. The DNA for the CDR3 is TGTGCCAGCAGCCAGACTGCTGGGGAGCTGTTTTTT.

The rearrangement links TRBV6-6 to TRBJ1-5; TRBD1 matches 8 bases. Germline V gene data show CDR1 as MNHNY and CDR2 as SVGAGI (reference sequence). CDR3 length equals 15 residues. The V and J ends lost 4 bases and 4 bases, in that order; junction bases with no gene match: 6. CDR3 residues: CASSSRTGTNQPQHF. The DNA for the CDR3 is TGTGCCAGCAGTTCCCGGACAGGGACTAATCAGCCCCAGCATTTT.

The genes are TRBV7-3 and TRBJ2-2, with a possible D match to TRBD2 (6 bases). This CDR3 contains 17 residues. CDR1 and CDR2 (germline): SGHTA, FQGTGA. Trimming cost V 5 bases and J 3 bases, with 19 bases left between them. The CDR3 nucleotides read TGTGCCAGCAGCGCCGTGGCGGGACCAGGACACACCGGGGAGCTGTTTTTT. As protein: CASSAVAGPGHTGELFF.

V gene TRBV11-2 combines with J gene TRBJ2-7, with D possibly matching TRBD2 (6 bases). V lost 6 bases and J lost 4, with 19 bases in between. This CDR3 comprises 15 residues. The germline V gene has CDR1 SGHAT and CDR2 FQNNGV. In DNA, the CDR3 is TGTGCCAGCAGAGAACCCGGGACTGGGAGATACGAGCAGTACTTC. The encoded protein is CASREPGTGRYEQYF.

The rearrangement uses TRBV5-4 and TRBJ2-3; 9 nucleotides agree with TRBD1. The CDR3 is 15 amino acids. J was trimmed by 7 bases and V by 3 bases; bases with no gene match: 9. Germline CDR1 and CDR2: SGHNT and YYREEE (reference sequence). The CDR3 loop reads CASSSSGTGKYTQYF. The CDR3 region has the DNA TGTGCCAGCAGCTCATCCGGGACAGGGAAATATACGCAGTATTTT.

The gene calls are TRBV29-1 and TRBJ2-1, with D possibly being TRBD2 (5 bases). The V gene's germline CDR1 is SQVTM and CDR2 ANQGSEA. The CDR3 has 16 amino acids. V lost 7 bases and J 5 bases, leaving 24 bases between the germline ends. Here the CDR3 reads CSADRPETGIHNEQFF. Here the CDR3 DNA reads TGCAGCGCCGACCGCCCGGAGACGGGGATCCACAATGAGCAGTTCTTC.

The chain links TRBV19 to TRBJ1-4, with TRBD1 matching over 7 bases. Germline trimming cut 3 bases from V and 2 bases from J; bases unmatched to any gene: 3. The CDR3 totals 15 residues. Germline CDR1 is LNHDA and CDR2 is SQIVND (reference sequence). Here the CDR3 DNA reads TGTGCCAGTAGTATGGGACAGCTGACTAATGAAAAACTGTTTTTT. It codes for CASSMGQLTNEKLFF.

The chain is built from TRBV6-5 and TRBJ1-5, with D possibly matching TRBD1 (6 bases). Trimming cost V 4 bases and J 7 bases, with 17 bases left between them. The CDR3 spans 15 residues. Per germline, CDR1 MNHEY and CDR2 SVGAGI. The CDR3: CASSSSWGGSQPQHF. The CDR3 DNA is TGTGCCAGCAGTTCCTCCTGGGGGGGCTCCCAGCCCCAGCATTTT.

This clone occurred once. Here the CDR3 DNA reads TGCGCCAGCAGCTTAACCCTCCGGGACAGGGGCATTGCTTCTGGCTACACCTTC. It codes for CASSLTLRDRGIASGYTF. The chain joins TRBV5-1 to TRBJ1-2, with TRBD1 matching 10 bases. The CDR3 runs to 18 residues. The germline gives CDR1 SGHRS, CDR2 YFSETQ. The V gene end was trimmed by 2 bases and the J gene end by 7 bases; junction bases not matched to a gene: 17.

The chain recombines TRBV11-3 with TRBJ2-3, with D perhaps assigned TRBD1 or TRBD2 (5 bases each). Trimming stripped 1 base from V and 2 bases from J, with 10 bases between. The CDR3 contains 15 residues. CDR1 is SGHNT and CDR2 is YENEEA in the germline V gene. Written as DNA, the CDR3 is TGTGCCAGCAGCTTAGGAGGGGCGCACACAGATACGCAGTATTTT. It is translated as CASSLGGAHTDTQYF.

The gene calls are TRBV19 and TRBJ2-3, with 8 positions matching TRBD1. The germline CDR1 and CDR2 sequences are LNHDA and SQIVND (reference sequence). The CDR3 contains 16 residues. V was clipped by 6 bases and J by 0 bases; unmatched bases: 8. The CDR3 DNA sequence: TGTGCCAGTAGAATCCAGGGGGCGGGGAGCACAGATACGCAGTATTTT. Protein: CASRIQGAGSTDTQYF.

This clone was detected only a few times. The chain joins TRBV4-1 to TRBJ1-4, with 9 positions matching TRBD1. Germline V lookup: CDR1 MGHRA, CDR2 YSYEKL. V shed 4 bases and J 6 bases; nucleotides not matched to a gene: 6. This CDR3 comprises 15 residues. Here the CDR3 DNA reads TGCGCCAGCAGCCCCGGAGGGACAGGGTATGAAAAACTGTTTTTT. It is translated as CASSPGGTGYEKLFF.

CDR3 in amino acids: CATGDGYEQYF. For the CDR3, the DNA is TGTGCCACCGGGGACGGCTACGAGCAGTACTTC. The rearrangement uses TRBV10-3 and TRBJ2-7, with D possibly called TRBD1 or TRBD2 (5 bases each). Trimming stripped 10 bases from V and 3 bases from J, with 10 bases between. This CDR3 is 11 amino acids long. Germline V gives CDR1 ENHRY, CDR2 SYGVKD.

CDR3 bases: TGTGCCGCGGGGCTAGTTGGTTACGAGCAGTACTTC. The encoded protein is CAAGLVGYEQYF. This chain connects TRBV28 to TRBJ2-7, with TRBD2 as a possible D gene (6 bases). The germline V and J ends were trimmed by 11 bases and 4 bases, with 15 bases remaining between them. CDR3 size: 12 residues. Germline loops: CDR1 MDHEN, CDR2 SYDVKM. Supplemented by reference TRBV28 and TRBJ2-7, the full variable domain reads DVKVTQSSRYLVKRTGEKVFLECVQDMDHENMFWYRQDPGLGLRLIYFSYDVKMKEKGDIPEGYSVSREKKERFSLILESASTNQTSMYLCAAGLVGYEQYFGPGTRLTVT.

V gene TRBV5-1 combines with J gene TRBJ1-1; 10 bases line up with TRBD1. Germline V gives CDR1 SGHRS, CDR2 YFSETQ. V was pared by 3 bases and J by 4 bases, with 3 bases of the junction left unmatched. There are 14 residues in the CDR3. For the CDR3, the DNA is TGCGCCAGCAGCTGGACAGGGGGTAGCACTGAAGCTTTCTTT. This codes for CASSWTGGSTEAFF.

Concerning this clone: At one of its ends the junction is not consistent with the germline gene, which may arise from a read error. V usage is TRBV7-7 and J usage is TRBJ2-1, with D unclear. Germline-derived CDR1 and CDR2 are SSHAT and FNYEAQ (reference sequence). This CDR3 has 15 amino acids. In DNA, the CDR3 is TGTGCTAGCAGCTCTTACCCCTCCCGTTACAATGAGCAGTTCTTC. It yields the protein CASSSYPSRYNEQFF.

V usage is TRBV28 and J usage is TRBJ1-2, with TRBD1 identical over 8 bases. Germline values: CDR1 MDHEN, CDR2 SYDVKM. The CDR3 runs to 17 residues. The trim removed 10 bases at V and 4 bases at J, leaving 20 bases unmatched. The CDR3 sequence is CATPAGGRGRAGYGYTF. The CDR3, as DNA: TGTGCCACCCCCGCCGGCGGCAGGGGGCGCGCCGGCTATGGCTACACCTTC.

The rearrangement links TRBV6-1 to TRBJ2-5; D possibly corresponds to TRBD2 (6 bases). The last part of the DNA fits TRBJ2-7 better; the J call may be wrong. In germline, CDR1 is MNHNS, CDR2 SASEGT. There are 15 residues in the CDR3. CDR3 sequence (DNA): TGTGCCAGCAGTGAATTGGTGCGGGGTCCTTACGAGCAGTACTTC. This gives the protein CASSELVRGPYEQYF.